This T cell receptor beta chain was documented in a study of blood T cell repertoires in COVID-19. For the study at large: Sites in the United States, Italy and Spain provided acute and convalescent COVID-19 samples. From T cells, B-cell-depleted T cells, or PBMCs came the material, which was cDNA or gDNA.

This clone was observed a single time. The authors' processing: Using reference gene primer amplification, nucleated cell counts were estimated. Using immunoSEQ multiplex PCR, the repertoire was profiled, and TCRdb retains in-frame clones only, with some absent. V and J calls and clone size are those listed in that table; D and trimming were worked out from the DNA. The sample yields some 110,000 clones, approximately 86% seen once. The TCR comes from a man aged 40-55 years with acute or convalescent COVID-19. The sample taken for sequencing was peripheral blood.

The DNA for the CDR3 is TGTGCCAGCAGCCCCCCCGACAGGGGGAATGAAAAACTGTTTTTT. This gives the protein CASSPPDRGNEKLFF. This chain joins TRBV3-1 (or the pseudogene TRBV3-2) and TRBJ1-4; 9 nucleotides align to TRBD1. CDR3 length equals 15 residues. Germline trimming cut 4 bases from V and 5 bases from J; bases unmatched to any gene: 5. The germline gives CDR1 LGHDT, CDR2 YNNKEL (reference sequence).